The T cell receptor (beta chain) described here comes from a study of control samples from healthy donors and cancer patients. Profiling relied on immunoSEQ multiplex PCR, and the TCRdb table lists in-frame clones only, not all of them. The sample has 120,000 or so clones, over 80% seen once. V lost 0 bases, J lost 5 bases, and 7 bases stayed unmatched. This CDR3 comprises 15 residues. Germline CDR1 reads SGDLS; CDR2 reads YYNGEE. The clonotype comes from a man aged 80 or over with head and neck cancer. The sample taken for sequencing was PBMCs. The rearrangement uses TRBV9 and TRBJ2-7; TRBD1 matches at 8 bases. The CDR3 DNA is TGTGCCAGCAGCGTAGCGGCAGGGGGCATCGACGAGCAGTACTTC. Translated, it gives CASSVAAGGIDEQYF.